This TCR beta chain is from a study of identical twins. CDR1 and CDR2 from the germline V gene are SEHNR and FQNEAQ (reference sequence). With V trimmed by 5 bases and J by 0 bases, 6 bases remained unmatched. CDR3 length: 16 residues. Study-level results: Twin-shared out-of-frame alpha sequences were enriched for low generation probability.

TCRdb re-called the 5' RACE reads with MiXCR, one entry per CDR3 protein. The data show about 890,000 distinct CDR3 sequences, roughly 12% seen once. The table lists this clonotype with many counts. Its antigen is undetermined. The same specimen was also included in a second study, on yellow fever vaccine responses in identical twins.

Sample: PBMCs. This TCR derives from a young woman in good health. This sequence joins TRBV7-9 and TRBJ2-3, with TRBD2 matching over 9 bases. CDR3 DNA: TGTGCCAGCAGCCCATTAGCGGGAGAGAGCACAGATACGCAGTATTTT. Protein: CASSPLAGESTDTQYF. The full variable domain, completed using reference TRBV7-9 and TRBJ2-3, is DTGVSQNPRHKITKRGQNVTFRCDPISEHNRLYWYRQTLGQGPEFLTYFQNEAQLEKSRLLSDRFSAERPKGSFSTLEIQRTEQGDSAMYLCASSPLAGESTDTQYFGPGTRLTVL.